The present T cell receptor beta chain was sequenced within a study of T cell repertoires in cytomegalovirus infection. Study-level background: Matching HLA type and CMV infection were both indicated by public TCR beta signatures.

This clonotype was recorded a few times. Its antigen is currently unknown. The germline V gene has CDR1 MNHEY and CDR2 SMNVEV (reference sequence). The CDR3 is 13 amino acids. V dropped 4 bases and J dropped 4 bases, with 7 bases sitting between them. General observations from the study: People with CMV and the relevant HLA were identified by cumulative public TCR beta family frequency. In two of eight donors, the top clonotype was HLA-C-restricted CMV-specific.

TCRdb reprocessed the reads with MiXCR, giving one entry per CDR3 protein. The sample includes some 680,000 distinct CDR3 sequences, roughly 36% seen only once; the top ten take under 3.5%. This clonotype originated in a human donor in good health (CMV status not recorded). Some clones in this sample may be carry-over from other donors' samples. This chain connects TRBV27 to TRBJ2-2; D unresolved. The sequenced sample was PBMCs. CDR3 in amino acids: CASSSDSTGELFF. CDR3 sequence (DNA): TGTGCCAGCAGTTCCGACTCCACCGGGGAGCTGTTTTTT.